This T cell receptor beta chain was found in a study of cytomegalovirus exposure and HLA in healthy donors. Study in general: Prior work identified 117 million unique TCR beta sequences in about 179 million T cells. Findings of the study overall: Owing to their indistinguishability, certain V segments, notably TRBV6-2 and TRBV6-3, were excluded.

This clone was observed a handful of times. The antigen remains unidentified. Unmatched junction bases numbered 5, after V lost 0 bases and J lost 4 bases. This CDR3 has 16 residues. CDR1 and CDR2 (germline): SGHRS, YFSETQ. 13 Jbeta primers and 60 Vbeta primers were used for the PCR. The table came from immunoSEQ multiplex PCR; TCRdb's copy has only in-frame clones and leaves some out. The table has about 120,000 clones, roughly 80% seen once. The rearrangement uses TRBV5-1 and TRBJ1-1; 11 bases align to TRBD1. The sample was PBMCs. This receptor was identified in a man aged 25-45 years in good health and CMV-seropositive. The CDR3 nucleotides are TGCGCCAGCAGCTTGGCCTTCGGGACAGGGGGCACTGAAGCTTTCTTT. It translates to CASSLAFGTGGTEAFF.